The 18 T cell receptor beta chains presented below share a single source sample, sequenced in a study of T cells after somatic rescue of genetic block. Clones were read by immunoSEQ multiplex PCR, and TCRdb kept only the in-frame ones, dropping some. The sample shows tens of thousands of clones, around 96% of them seen only once. Sequencing used peripheral blood mononuclear cells (PBMCs). The receptors stem from a child less than two years old.

This clone was recorded only once. The rearrangement joins TRBV29-1 to TRBJ2-2; 7 bases align to TRBD2. V gave up 7 bases and J gave up 1 base; unmatched junction bases: 0. The germline V gene encodes CDR1 SQVTM and CDR2 ANQGSEA. The CDR3 is made up of 12 amino acids. The CDR3 loop is CSASGNTGELFF. CDR3 bases: TGCAGCGCTAGCGGGAACACCGGGGAGCTGTTTTTT.

This clone was observed once. This sequence joins TRBV25-1 and TRBJ1-2, with 9 bases aligning to TRBD1. Trimming at V came to 4 bases and at J to 5 bases, leaving 5 bases not matched to a gene. The CDR3 is made up of 14 amino acids. Germline lookup yields CDR1 MGHDK and CDR2 SYGVNS. For the CDR3, the DNA is TGTGCCAGCAGTGCTACAGGGGGCGGTTATGGCTACACCTTC. Residues: CASSATGGGYGYTF.

The gene calls are TRBV29-1 and TRBJ2-3, with a tentative D call TRBD2 (5 bases). CDR1 SQVTM and CDR2 ANQGSEA come from the germline V gene. The length of the CDR3 is 14 residues. V dropped 2 bases and J dropped 1 base, with 10 bases sitting between them. Here the CDR3 reads CSVERSSGTDTQYF. The DNA of the CDR3 is TGCAGCGTTGAAAGGAGTAGCGGCACAGATACGCAGTATTTT.

V is TRBV7-2 and J is TRBJ1-5; D remains unclear. The CDR3 has 13 amino acids. Trimming removed 2 bases from V and 3 bases from J, with 5 bases in between. Germline values: CDR1 SGHTA, CDR2 FQGNSA. The DNA for the CDR3 is TGTGCCAGCAGCTTACAGGCCAATCAGCCCCAGCATTTT. Amino acid sequence: CASSLQANQPQHF.

The chain employs TRBV4-1 and TRBJ1-2; a weak D match, TRBD1 (6 bases). Germline V gene sequence: CDR1 MGHRA, CDR2 YSYEKL. The germline V and J ends were trimmed by 0 bases and 4 bases, with 9 bases remaining between them. There are 14 residues in the CDR3. Written as DNA, the CDR3 is TGCGCCAGCAGCCAAGAACGGGGGGCCTATGGCTACACCTTC. Its protein is CASSQERGAYGYTF.

The rearrangement uses TRBV29-1 and TRBJ2-7, with D perhaps given as TRBD1 or TRBD2 (5 bases each). V was cut by 0 bases and J by 0 bases, with 6 bases left in between. The CDR3 sequence is 13 residues long. CDR1 and CDR2 (germline): SQVTM, ANQGSEA. The CDR3 region is CSVEDGGSYEQYF. The CDR3 DNA is TGCAGCGTTGAAGATGGGGGCTCCTACGAGCAGTACTTC.

The chain is built from TRBV14 and TRBJ2-3; D gene unclear. Trimming cost V 0 bases and J 6 bases, with 7 bases left between them. CDR1 SGHDN and CDR2 FVKESK come from the germline V gene. The CDR3 is made up of 13 amino acids. CDR3: CASSQDLGDTQYF. The CDR3 DNA sequence: TGTGCCAGCAGCCAAGATCTGGGGGATACGCAGTATTTT.

The chain uses TRBV5-1 and TRBJ2-3, with TRBD2 matching over 9 bases. The CDR3 is made up of 17 amino acids. Trimming took 0 bases from V and 5 from J; bases not matched to a gene: 10. In germline, CDR1 is SGHRS, CDR2 YFSETQ. The CDR3: CASSLVWAGGPKDTQYF. The CDR3 DNA is TGCGCCAGCAGCTTGGTATGGGCGGGAGGGCCCAAAGATACGCAGTATTTT.

The chain recombines TRBV7-2 with TRBJ2-5; TRBD1 aligns across 7 bases. V was clipped by 4 bases and J by 1 base; unmatched bases: 6. The CDR3 is made up of 15 amino acids. The germline gives CDR1 SGHTA, CDR2 FQGNSA. The CDR3 spells CASSWDRPSQETQYF. DNA for the CDR3: TGTGCCAGCAGCTGGGACAGACCGAGCCAAGAGACCCAGTACTTC.

This sequence joins TRBV27 and TRBJ1-5, with D perhaps matching TRBD1 (5 bases). This CDR3 has 14 amino acids. Per germline, CDR1 MNHEY and CDR2 SMNVEV (reference sequence). The germline V and J ends were trimmed by 5 bases and 2 bases, with 10 bases remaining between them. CDR3 sequence (DNA): TGTGCCAGCAGTCCTCGGGGGGGCAATCAGCCCCAGCATTTT. Protein product: CASSPRGGNQPQHF.

This clone was seen just once. The chain has TRBV7-3 and TRBJ2-1; tentatively, D is TRBD1 or TRBD2 (5 bases each). V dropped 0 bases and J dropped 7 bases, with 7 bases sitting between them. Germline CDR1 is SGHTA and CDR2 is FQGTGA. This CDR3 contains 13 residues. The CDR3 is CASSLTGTNEQFF. CDR3 DNA sequence: TGTGCCAGCAGCTTAACCGGGACGAATGAGCAGTTCTTC.

The rearrangement joins TRBV5-5 to TRBJ2-7, with D perhaps assigned TRBD1 or TRBD2 (5 bases each). Germline CDR1 reads SGHKS; CDR2 reads YYEKEE (reference sequence). With 2 bases removed from V and 2 bases from J, the gap between germline ends came to 14 bases. This CDR3 is 15 amino acids long. The CDR3 region has the DNA TGTGCCAGCAGCTTTTCCGGGACCGATCCCTACGAGCAGTACTTC. Translation gives CASSFSGTDPYEQYF.

The chain combines TRBV30 with TRBJ2-7, with 14 positions matching TRBD2. CDR3 length: 14 residues. Germline lookup yields CDR1 GTSNPN and CDR2 SVGIG (reference sequence). Trimming removed 3 bases from V and 4 bases from J; junction bases left unmatched: 2. The CDR3 is CAWSRTSGRYEQYF. The CDR3 coding sequence is TGTGCCTGGAGCCGGACTAGCGGGAGGTACGAGCAGTACTTC.

The CDR3 sequence: CASSIGWRSSYNEQFF. In DNA, the CDR3 is TGTGCCAGTAGTATTGGATGGAGGAGCTCCTACAATGAGCAGTTCTTC. The chain has TRBV19 and TRBJ2-1; maybe TRBD2 (5 bases). The CDR3 is made up of 16 amino acids. V lost 3 bases and J lost 0, with 12 bases in between. The V gene's germline CDR1 is LNHDA and CDR2 SQIVND (reference sequence). Full variable domain (rest looked up from reference TRBV19 and TRBJ2-1): DGGITQSPKYLFRKEGQNVTLSCEQNLNHDAMYWYRQDPGQGLRLIYYSQIVNDFQKGDIAEGYSVSREKKESFPLTVTSAQKNPTAFYLCASSIGWRSSYNEQFFGPGTRLTVL.

CDR3 amino acids: CASSLGGPGETQYF. DNA of the CDR3: TGTGCCAGCAGCTTAGGTGGGCCCGGGGAGACCCAGTACTTC. V is TRBV7-2 and J is TRBJ2-5; no firm D call. CDR1 SGHTA and CDR2 FQGNSA come from the germline V gene. Trimming pared 1 base from V and 5 bases from J, leaving 11 bases between. The CDR3 loop spans 14 amino acids.

V usage is TRBV27 and J usage is TRBJ2-6; D unresolved. Trimming removed 4 bases at V and 0 bases at J, with 4 bases between. This CDR3 contains 14 residues. The germline V gene encodes CDR1 MNHEY and CDR2 SMNVEV (reference sequence). The CDR3 nucleotides are TGTGCCAGCAGTTCTATCTCTGGGGCCAACGTCCTGACTTTC. Translating gives CASSSISGANVLTF.

The chain combines TRBV4-1 with TRBJ2-4; D is uncertain. Germline values: CDR1 MGHRA, CDR2 YSYEKL. The CDR3 sequence is 16 residues long. The V gene lost 1 base and the J gene lost 0 bases, with 10 bases spanning the gap. The CDR3 sequence: CASSQVGLLAKNIQYF. For the CDR3, the DNA is TGCGCCAGCAGCCAAGTAGGCCTACTAGCCAAAAACATTCAGTACTTC.

The J gene is TRBJ2-4, the V gene TRBV6-4; D gene ambiguous. Per germline, CDR1 MRHNA and CDR2 SNTAGT. Trimming removed 6 bases at V and 0 bases at J, with 12 bases between. The CDR3 is made up of 15 amino acids. The CDR3 here is CASSLKTLAKNIQYF. Here the CDR3 DNA reads TGTGCCAGCAGCCTGAAGACGTTAGCCAAAAACATTCAGTACTTC.